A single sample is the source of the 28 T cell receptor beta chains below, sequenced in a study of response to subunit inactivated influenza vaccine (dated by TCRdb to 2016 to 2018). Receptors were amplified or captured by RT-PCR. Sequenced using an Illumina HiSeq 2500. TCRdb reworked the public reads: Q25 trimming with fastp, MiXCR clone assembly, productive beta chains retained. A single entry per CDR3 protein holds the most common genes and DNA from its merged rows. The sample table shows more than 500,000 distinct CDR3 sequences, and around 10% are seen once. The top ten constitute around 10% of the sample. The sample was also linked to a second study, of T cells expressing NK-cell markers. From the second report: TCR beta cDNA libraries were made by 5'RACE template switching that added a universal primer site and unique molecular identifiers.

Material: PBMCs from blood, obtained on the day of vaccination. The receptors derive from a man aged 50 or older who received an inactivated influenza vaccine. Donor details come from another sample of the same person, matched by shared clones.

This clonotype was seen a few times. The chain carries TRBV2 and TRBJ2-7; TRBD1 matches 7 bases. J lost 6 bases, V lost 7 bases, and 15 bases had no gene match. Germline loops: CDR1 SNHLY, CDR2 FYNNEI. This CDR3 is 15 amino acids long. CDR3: CASTNFRDSIGEQYF. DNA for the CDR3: TGTGCCAGCACTAACTTCCGGGACAGTATTGGCGAGCAGTACTTC.

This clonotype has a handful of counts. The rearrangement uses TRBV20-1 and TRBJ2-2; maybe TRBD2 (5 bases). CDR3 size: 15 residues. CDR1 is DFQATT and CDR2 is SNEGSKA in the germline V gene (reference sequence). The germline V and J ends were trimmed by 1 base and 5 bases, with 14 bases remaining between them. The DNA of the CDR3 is TGCAGTGCTAGAGGAAGTCGGGGTTCAACCGGGGAGCTGTTTTTT. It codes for CSARGSRGSTGELFF.

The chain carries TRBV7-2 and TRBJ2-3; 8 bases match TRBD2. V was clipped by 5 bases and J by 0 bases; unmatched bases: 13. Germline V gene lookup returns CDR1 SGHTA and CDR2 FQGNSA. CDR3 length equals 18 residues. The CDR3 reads CASSPRRTSWLSTDTQYF. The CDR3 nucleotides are TGTGCCAGCAGCCCCAGAAGGACTAGCTGGTTAAGCACAGATACGCAGTATTTT. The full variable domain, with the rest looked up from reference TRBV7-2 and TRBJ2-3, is GAGVSQSPSNKVTEKGKDVELRCDPISGHTALYWYRQSLGQGLEFLIYFQGNSAPDKSGLPSDRFSAERTGGSVSTLTIQRTQQEDSAVYLCASSPRRTSWLSTDTQYFGPGTRLTVL.

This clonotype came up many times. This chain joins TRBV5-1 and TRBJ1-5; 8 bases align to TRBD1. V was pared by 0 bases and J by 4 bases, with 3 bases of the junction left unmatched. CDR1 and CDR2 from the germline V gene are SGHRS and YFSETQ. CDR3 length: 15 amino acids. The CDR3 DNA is TGCGCCAGCAGCTTGGATACAGGGGGGAATCAGCCCCAGCATTTT. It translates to CASSLDTGGNQPQHF.

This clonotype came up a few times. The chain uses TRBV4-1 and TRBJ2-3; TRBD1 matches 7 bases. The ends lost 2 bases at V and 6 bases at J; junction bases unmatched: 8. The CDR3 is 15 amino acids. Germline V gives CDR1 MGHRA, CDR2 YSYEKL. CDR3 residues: CASSQTTGAADTQYF. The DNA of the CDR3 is TGCGCCAGCAGCCAAACCACAGGGGCTGCGGATACGCAGTATTTT.

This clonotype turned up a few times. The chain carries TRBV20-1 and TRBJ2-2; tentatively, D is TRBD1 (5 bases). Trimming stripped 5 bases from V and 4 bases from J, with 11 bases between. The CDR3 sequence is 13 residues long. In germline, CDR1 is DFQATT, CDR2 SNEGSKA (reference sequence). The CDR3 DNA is TGCAGTGCTGATCAGGGAATCACCGGGGAGCTGTTTTTT. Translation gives CSADQGITGELFF.

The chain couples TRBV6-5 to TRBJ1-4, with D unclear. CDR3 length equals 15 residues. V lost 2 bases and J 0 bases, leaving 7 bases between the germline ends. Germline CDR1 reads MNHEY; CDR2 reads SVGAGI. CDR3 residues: CASSYRSATNEKLFF. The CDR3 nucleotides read TGTGCCAGCAGTTACCGGAGTGCAACTAATGAAAAACTGTTTTTT.

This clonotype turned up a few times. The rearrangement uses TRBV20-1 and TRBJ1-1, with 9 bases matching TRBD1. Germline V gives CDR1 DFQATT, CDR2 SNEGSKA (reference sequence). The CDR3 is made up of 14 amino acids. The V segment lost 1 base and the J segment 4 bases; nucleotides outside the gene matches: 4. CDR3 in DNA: TGCAGTGCTAGAGCACAGGGGGCTGTCACTGAAGCTTTCTTT. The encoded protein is CSARAQGAVTEAFF.

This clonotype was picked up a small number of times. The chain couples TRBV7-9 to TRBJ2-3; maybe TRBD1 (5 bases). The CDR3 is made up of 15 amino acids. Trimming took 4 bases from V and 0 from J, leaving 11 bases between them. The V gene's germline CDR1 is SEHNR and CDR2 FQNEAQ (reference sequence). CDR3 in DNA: TGTGCCAGCAGCTCCAGGGTTGCGAGCACAGATACGCAGTATTTT. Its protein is CASSSRVASTDTQYF. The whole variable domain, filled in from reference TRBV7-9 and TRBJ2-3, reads DTGVSQNPRHKITKRGQNVTFRCDPISEHNRLYWYRQTLGQGPEFLTYFQNEAQLEKSRLLSDRFSAERPKGSFSTLEIQRTEQGDSAMYLCASSSRVASTDTQYFGPGTRLTVL.

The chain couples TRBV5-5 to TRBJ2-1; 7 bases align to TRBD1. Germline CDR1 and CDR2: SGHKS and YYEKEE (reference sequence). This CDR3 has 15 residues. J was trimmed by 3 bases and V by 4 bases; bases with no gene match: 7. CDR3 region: CASSRVGQDYNEQFF. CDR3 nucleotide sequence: TGTGCCAGCAGCCGGGTAGGACAGGACTACAATGAGCAGTTCTTC.

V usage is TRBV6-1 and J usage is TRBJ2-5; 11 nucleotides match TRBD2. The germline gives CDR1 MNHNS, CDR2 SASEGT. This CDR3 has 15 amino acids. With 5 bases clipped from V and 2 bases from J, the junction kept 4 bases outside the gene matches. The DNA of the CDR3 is TGTGCCAGCAGTCTAGCGGGGGGAAAACAAGAGACCCAGTACTTC. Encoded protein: CASSLAGGKQETQYF.

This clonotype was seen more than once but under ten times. This chain's CDR3 is CASNLGEGLMNTEAFF. The CDR3 DNA reads TGCGCCAGCAATTTAGGGGAGGGTCTCATGAACACTGAAGCTTTCTTT. V is TRBV5-1 and J is TRBJ1-1; a weak D match, TRBD1 (5 bases). Per germline, CDR1 SGHRS and CDR2 YFSETQ. This CDR3 is built from 16 residues. Deletions cut 6 bases from V and 0 bases from J, with 18 bases between. Full variable domain (outside the CDR3, taken from reference TRBV5-1 and TRBJ1-1): KAGVTQTPRYLIKTRGQQVTLSCSPISGHRSVSWYQQTPGQGLQFLFEYFSETQRNKGNFPGRFSGRQFSNSRSEMNVSTLELGDSALYLCASNLGEGLMNTEAFFGQGTRLTVV.

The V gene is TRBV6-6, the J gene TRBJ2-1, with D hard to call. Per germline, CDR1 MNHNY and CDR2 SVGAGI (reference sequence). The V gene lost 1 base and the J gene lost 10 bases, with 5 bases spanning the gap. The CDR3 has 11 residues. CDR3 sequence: CASSYLSEQFF. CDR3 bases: TGTGCCAGCAGTTACTTGTCCGAGCAGTTCTTC.

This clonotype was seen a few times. The CDR3 DNA reads as TGTGCCAGCAGTGAAGGGGAATTCACCATATATTTT. Its protein product is CASSEGEFTIYF. The V call is TRBV2, the J call TRBJ1-3, with D unclear. V lost 1 base and J 9 bases, leaving 7 bases between the germline ends. CDR1 and CDR2 from the germline V gene are SNHLY and FYNNEI. The CDR3 runs to 12 residues. The variable domain in full, with the rest retrieved from reference TRBV2 and TRBJ1-3, is EPEVTQTPSHQVTQMGQEVILRCVPISNHLYFYWYRQILGQKVEFLVSFYNNEISEKSEIFDDQFSVERPDGSNFTLKIRSTKLEDSAMYFCASSEGEFTIYFGEGSWLTVV.

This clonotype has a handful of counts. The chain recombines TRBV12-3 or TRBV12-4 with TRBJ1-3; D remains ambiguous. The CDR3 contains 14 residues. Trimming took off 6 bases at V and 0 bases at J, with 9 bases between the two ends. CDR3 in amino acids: CASSSGHSGNTIYF. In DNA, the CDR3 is TGTGCCAGCAGCTCGGGCCACTCTGGAAACACCATATATTTT.

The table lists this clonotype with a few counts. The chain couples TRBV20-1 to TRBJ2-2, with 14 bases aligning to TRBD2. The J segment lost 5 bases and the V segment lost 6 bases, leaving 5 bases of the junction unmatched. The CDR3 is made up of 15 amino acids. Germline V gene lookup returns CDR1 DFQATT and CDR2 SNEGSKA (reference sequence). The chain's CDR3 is CSARTSGGRTGELFF. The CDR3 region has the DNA TGCAGTGCCAGGACTAGCGGGGGGCGGACCGGGGAGCTGTTTTTT.

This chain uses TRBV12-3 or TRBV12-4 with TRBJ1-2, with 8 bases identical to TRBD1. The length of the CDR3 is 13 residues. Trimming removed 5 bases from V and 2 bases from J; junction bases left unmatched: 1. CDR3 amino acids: CASSGDRNYGYTF. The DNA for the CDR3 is TGTGCCAGCAGTGGGGACAGGAACTATGGCTACACCTTC.

In DNA, the CDR3 is TGTGCCAGCAGCGGACCACCTCCCCCCACCATATATTTT. It translates to CASSGPPPPTIYF. The chain joins TRBV9 to TRBJ1-3; D gene ambiguous. The CDR3 is made up of 13 amino acids. Germline V gene data show CDR1 as SGDLS and CDR2 as YYNGEE. Trimming removed 3 bases from V and 9 bases from J, with 13 bases in between. The whole variable domain, remainder taken from reference TRBV9 and TRBJ1-3, is DSGVTQTPKHLITATGQRVTLRCSPRSGDLSVYWYQQSLDQGLQFLIQYYNGEERAKGNILERFSAQQFPDLHSELNLSSLELGDSALYFCASSGPPPPTIYFGEGSWLTVV.

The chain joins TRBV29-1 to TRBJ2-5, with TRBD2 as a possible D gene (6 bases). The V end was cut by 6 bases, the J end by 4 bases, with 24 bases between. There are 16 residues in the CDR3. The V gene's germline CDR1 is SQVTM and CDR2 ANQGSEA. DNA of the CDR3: TGCAGCGTCGCAAGTCTGACTAGGCCCCTTGGAGAGACCCAGTACTTC. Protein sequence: CSVASLTRPLGETQYF.

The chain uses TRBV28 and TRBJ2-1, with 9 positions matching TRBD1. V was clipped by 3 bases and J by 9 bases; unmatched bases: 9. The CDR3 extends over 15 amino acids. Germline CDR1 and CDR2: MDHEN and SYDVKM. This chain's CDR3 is CASSFLQGAIVEQFF. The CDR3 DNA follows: TGTGCCAGCAGTTTTCTACAGGGGGCGATAGTTGAGCAGTTCTTC.

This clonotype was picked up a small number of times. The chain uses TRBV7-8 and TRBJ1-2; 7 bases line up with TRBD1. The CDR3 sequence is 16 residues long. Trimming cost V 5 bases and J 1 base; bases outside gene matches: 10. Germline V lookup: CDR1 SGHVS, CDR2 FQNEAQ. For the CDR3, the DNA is TGTGCCAGCAGCCGCGGAGGGACAGCGATTAACTATGGCTACACCTTC. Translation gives CASSRGGTAINYGYTF.

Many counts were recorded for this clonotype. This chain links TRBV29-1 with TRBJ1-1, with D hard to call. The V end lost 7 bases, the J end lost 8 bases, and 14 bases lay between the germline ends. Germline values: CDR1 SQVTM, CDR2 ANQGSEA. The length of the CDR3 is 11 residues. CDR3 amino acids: CSARRAEEAFF. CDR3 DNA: TGCAGCGCCAGAAGGGCTGAGGAAGCTTTCTTT.

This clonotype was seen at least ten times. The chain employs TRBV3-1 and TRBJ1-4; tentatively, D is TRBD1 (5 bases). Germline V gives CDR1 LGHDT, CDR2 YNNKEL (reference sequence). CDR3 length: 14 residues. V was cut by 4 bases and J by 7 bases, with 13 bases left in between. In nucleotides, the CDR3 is TGTGCCAGCAGCCTTCAGCAAGGGACTGAAAAACTGTTTTTT. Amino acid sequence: CASSLQQGTEKLFF.

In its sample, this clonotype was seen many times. The CDR3 here is CASSIDGYNEQFF. CDR3 coding DNA: TGTGCCAGTAGTATCGACGGATACAATGAGCAGTTCTTC. This chain joins TRBV19 and TRBJ2-1; D uncertain. Trimming left V 3 bases short and J 4 bases short, with 7 bases between. This CDR3 spans 13 amino acids. Germline loops: CDR1 LNHDA, CDR2 SQIVND (reference sequence).

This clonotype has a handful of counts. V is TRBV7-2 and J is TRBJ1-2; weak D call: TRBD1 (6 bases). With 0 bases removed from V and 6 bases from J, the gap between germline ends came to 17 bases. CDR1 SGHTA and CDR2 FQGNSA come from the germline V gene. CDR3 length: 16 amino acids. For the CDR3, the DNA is TGTGCCAGCAGCTTAGCGCTGCAGGGGCGGAGGGATGGCTACACCTTC. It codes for CASSLALQGRRDGYTF.

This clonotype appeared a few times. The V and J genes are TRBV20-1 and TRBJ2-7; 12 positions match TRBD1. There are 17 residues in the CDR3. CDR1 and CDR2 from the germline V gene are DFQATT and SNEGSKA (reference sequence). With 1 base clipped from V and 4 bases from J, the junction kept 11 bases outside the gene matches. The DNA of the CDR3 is TGCAGTGCTAGAGGCACACCGGGACAGGGGGCGAGATACGAGCAGTACTTC. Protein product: CSARGTPGQGARYEQYF.

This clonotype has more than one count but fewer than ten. In DNA, the CDR3 is TGCGCCAGCAGCTTGGAACACGAGCAGTACTTC. Translation: CASSLEHEQYF. This chain joins TRBV5-1 and TRBJ2-7; D is ambiguous. CDR3 length: 11 residues. Germline loops: CDR1 SGHRS, CDR2 YFSETQ. V shed 0 bases and J shed 5 bases, with 3 bases lying between them.

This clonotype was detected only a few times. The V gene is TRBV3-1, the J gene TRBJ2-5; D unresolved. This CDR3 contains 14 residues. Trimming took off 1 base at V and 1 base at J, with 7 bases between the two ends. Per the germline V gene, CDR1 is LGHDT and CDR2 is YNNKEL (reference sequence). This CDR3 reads CASSQAVSQETQYF. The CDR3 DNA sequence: TGTGCCAGCAGCCAAGCAGTAAGCCAAGAGACCCAGTACTTC.